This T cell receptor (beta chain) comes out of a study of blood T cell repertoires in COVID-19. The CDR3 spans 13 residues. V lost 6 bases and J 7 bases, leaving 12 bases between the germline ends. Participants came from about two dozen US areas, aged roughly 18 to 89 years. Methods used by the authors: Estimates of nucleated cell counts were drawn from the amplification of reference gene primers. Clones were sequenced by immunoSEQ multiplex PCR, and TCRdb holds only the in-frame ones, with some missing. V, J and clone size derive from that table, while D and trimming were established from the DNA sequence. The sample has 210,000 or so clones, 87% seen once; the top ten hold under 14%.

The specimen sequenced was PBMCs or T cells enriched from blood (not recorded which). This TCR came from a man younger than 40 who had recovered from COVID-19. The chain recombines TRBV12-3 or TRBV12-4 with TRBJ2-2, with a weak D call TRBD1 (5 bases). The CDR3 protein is CASRLGAFGELFF. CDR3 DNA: TGTGCCAGCAGGCTTGGGGCGTTCGGGGAGCTGTTTTTT.